The 31 T cell receptor beta chains presented below share a single source sample, sequenced in a study of blood T cell repertoires in COVID-19 (dated by TCRdb to the early 2020s). The library was made by the immunoSEQ multiplex PCR assay. TCRdb took over this immuneACCESS table, retaining in-frame rearrangements with V and J assigned. Such tables are incomplete; in checked studies, under half of the missing clones stem from an unresolved V gene, and the remainder is unexplained. This sample is represented by over 200,000 clones; 88% of them were singletons. The top ten clonotypes cover roughly 3.9% of the sample. The sample taken for sequencing was peripheral blood. These receptor sequences come from a man aged 55 to 70 who had recovered from COVID-19.

This clone was picked up many times. The rearrangement joins TRBV24-1 to TRBJ2-4, with 12 bases that match TRBD2. Germline CDR1 reads KGHDR; CDR2 reads SFDVKD. This CDR3 comprises 16 residues. Trimming removed 3 bases from V and 10 bases from J; junction bases left unmatched: 9. CDR3 DNA sequence: TGTGCCACCAGTGATCAGACTAGCGGGGGCCGGATTATTCAGTACTTC. Translated: CATSDQTSGGRIIQYF.

This chain uses TRBV9 with TRBJ2-1; 13 nucleotides agree with TRBD2. The CDR3 has 16 residues. Losses at the gene ends were 3 bases for V and 5 bases for J; bases not matched to a gene: 5. Germline V gives CDR1 SGDLS, CDR2 YYNGEE. CDR3 sequence reads: CASSAMGLAGNNEQFF. In nucleotides, the CDR3 is TGTGCCAGCAGCGCCATGGGACTAGCGGGGAACAATGAGCAGTTCTTC.

The chain is built from TRBV6-5 and TRBJ1-4, with TRBD1 identical over 8 bases. Germline V lookup: CDR1 MNHEY, CDR2 SVGAGI. V lost 0 bases and J lost 7; bases outside the gene matches: 4. The CDR3 runs to 15 residues. The CDR3 spells CASSYSQGAPEKLFF. CDR3 nucleotides: TGTGCCAGCAGTTACTCGCAGGGGGCGCCTGAAAAACTGTTTTTT.

V and J are TRBV7-9 and TRBJ2-7, with 9 bases identical to TRBD2. V gave up 5 bases and J gave up 0 bases; unmatched junction bases: 8. The CDR3 has 16 amino acids. The germline V gene has CDR1 SEHNR and CDR2 FQNEAQ (reference sequence). As DNA, the CDR3 is TGTGCCAGCAGCCTCCGACAGCGGGGGGCCTCCTACGAGCAGTACTTC. It codes for CASSLRQRGASYEQYF.

V is TRBV7-2 and J is TRBJ2-7, with TRBD2 matching over 10 bases. This CDR3 comprises 17 residues. Trimming cost V 1 base and J 2 bases; bases outside gene matches: 8. From germline, CDR1 is SGHTA and CDR2 FQGNSA. CDR3 sequence (DNA): TGTGCCAGCAGCTTAGACCAGCTAGCGGGGGACCCCTACGAGCAGTACTTC. This sequence encodes CASSLDQLAGDPYEQYF. Full variable domain (rest looked up from reference TRBV7-2 and TRBJ2-7): GAGVSQSPSNKVTEKGKDVELRCDPISGHTALYWYRQSLGQGLEFLIYFQGNSAPDKSGLPSDRFSAERTGGSVSTLTIQRTQQEDSAVYLCASSLDQLAGDPYEQYFGPGTRLTVT.

The V gene is TRBV5-5, the J gene TRBJ1-5; D is perhaps TRBD1 (6 bases). Trimming took off 3 bases at V and 3 bases at J, with 16 bases between the two ends. The CDR3 extends over 16 amino acids. CDR1 and CDR2 (germline): SGHKS, YYEKEE (reference sequence). The CDR3 protein is CASSSLSGQNNQPQHF. DNA of the CDR3: TGTGCCAGCAGCTCTCTTTCGGGACAAAACAATCAGCCCCAGCATTTT.

A single count supports this clone. This rearrangement joins TRBV4-1 to TRBJ1-2, with TRBD1 as a possible D gene (5 bases). CDR3 length: 17 residues. Germline loops: CDR1 MGHRA, CDR2 YSYEKL. Trimming left V 1 base short and J 2 bases short, with 17 bases between. CDR3 sequence: CASSQVNRVGVNYGYTF. In DNA form, the CDR3 reads TGCGCCAGCAGCCAAGTCAATCGGGTAGGGGTGAACTATGGCTACACCTTC.

This chain uses TRBV9 with TRBJ2-5, with 16 positions matching TRBD2. The junction had 5 bases not matched to a gene; V was cut back by 4 bases and J by 5 bases. In germline, CDR1 is SGDLS, CDR2 YYNGEE. The length of the CDR3 is 16 residues. Here the CDR3 reads CASSPGTSGGEETQYF. The DNA for the CDR3 is TGTGCCAGCAGCCCTGGGACTAGCGGGGGGGAGGAGACCCAGTACTTC.

The chain combines TRBV19 with TRBJ2-5, with 7 bases identical to TRBD2. Unmatched junction bases numbered 14, after V lost 3 bases and J lost 4 bases. Germline CDR1 reads LNHDA; CDR2 reads SQIVND (reference sequence). The CDR3 totals 17 residues. In nucleotides, the CDR3 is TGTGCCAGTAGTATTATAGGACGAGCGGGGATCGGAGAGACCCAGTACTTC. Protein sequence: CASSIIGRAGIGETQYF.

This clone was observed once. The gene calls are TRBV2 and TRBJ1-4; D is undetermined. The CDR3 sequence is 15 residues long. Trimming shortened V by 2 bases and J by 0 bases, and 7 bases separated the two germline ends. Per germline, CDR1 SNHLY and CDR2 FYNNEI. The DNA for the CDR3 is TGTGCCAGCAGTGAATTAGAGACAACTAATGAAAAACTGTTTTTT. Translation gives CASSELETTNEKLFF.

The chain is built from TRBV6-5 and TRBJ1-1, with a tentative D call TRBD1 (5 bases). The V and J ends lost 4 bases and 5 bases respectively, with 17 bases between them. Germline CDR1 is MNHEY and CDR2 is SVGAGI. The CDR3 spans 15 residues. The chain's CDR3 is CASSSTGGVLTEAFF. The CDR3 region has the DNA TGTGCCAGCAGTTCCACTGGGGGGGTGTTAACTGAAGCTTTCTTT.

The chain couples TRBV12-3 or TRBV12-4 to TRBJ1-2; 7 bases line up with TRBD1. The CDR3 length is 13 residues. Trimming cost V 7 bases and J 4 bases; bases outside gene matches: 6. In nucleotides, the CDR3 is TGTGCCAGCAAGGGGGACAGATTCTATGGCTACACCTTC. Translating it yields CASKGDRFYGYTF.

The chain carries TRBV19 and TRBJ2-6; 8 nucleotides align to TRBD1. From germline, CDR1 is LNHDA and CDR2 SQIVND (reference sequence). V shed 8 bases and J 1 base; nucleotides not matched to a gene: 10. The CDR3 covers 17 residues. CDR3 protein: CASQPGQEYSGANVLTF. The DNA for the CDR3 is TGTGCCAGTCAACCGGGACAGGAGTATTCTGGGGCCAACGTCCTGACTTTC.

The CDR3 DNA is TGTGCCAGCAGCTACGGGGGGACAGGGGCCTACGAGCAGTACTTC. This sequence encodes CASSYGGTGAYEQYF. This chain connects TRBV5-4 to TRBJ2-7; TRBD1 matches 10 bases. Germline V gene lookup returns CDR1 SGHNT and CDR2 YYREEE (reference sequence). The ends lost 3 bases at V and 2 bases at J; junction bases unmatched: 5. The CDR3 runs to 15 residues.

The gene calls are TRBV6-5 and TRBJ1-1; TRBD1 might be the D (6 bases). CDR1 is MNHEY, CDR2 SVGAGI, per germline. The CDR3 has 13 amino acids. The germline V and J ends were trimmed by 6 bases and 1 base, with 9 bases remaining between them. In nucleotides, the CDR3 is TGTGCCAGCAGGAGGGGGGGGAACACTGAAGCTTTCTTT. Translation gives CASRRGGNTEAFF.

This clone was counted once. The rearrangement uses TRBV5-1 and TRBJ1-3; tentative D call: TRBD1 (6 bases). There are 13 residues in the CDR3. Between the trimmed V and J ends, which lost 4 bases and 4 bases, there was a span of 9 bases. In germline, CDR1 is SGHRS, CDR2 YFSETQ. The CDR3 spells CASSRGTGNTIYF. The DNA of the CDR3 is TGCGCCAGCAGCAGGGGGACCGGAAACACCATATATTTT. Together with reference TRBV5-1 and TRBJ1-3, the CDR3 gives the full variable domain: KAGVTQTPRYLIKTRGQQVTLSCSPISGHRSVSWYQQTPGQGLQFLFEYFSETQRNKGNFPGRFSGRQFSNSRSEMNVSTLELGDSALYLCASSRGTGNTIYFGEGSWLTVV.

The chain recombines TRBV12-5 with TRBJ1-6; D unresolved. Germline CDR1 reads LGHNT; CDR2 reads FRNRAP. This CDR3 is 16 amino acids long. With 4 bases removed from V and 4 bases from J, the gap between germline ends came to 14 bases. In DNA, the CDR3 is TGTGCTAGTGGTTCGGGAACAGCACGTTATAATTCACCCCTCCACTTT. The encoded protein is CASGSGTARYNSPLHF.

This sequence joins TRBV12-3 or TRBV12-4 and TRBJ2-3, with D unresolved. CDR3 length: 12 amino acids. V was pared by 6 bases and J by 4 bases, with 8 bases between. DNA for the CDR3: TGTGCCAGCAGGGTAGTTCCAGATACGCAGTATTTT. It encodes CASRVVPDTQYF.

This rearrangement joins TRBV30 to TRBJ2-1; 8 nucleotides align to TRBD2. CDR3 length: 12 residues. Germline V gene lookup returns CDR1 GTSNPN and CDR2 SVGIG (reference sequence). The junction had 10 bases not matched to a gene; V was cut back by 2 bases and J by 16 bases. This chain's CDR3 is CAWSSGGDSEFF. CDR3 nucleotides: TGTGCCTGGAGTTCGGGGGGGGACTCCGAATTCTTC.

Only one count was recorded for this clone. The gene calls are TRBV6-5 and TRBJ2-1; tentative D call: TRBD1 (6 bases). V dropped 6 bases and J dropped 4 bases, with 10 bases sitting between them. The length of the CDR3 is 13 residues. CDR1 and CDR2 from the germline V gene are MNHEY and SVGAGI. The CDR3 DNA is TGTGCCAGCAGAAGACAGGTGTACAATGAGCAGTTCTTC. Translating it yields CASRRQVYNEQFF.

The V call is TRBV11-3, the J call TRBJ2-7; D remains ambiguous. Trimming pared 4 bases from V and 6 bases from J, leaving 13 bases between. Germline V gene sequence: CDR1 SGHNT, CDR2 YENEEA. CDR3 length: 13 amino acids. In nucleotides, the CDR3 is TGTGCCAGCAGCTCCGACAATCTTGGCGAGCAGTACTTC. Its protein is CASSSDNLGEQYF.

J is TRBJ1-1 and V is TRBV10-2; 9 nucleotides line up with TRBD1. Trimming removed 3 bases from V and 1 base from J; junction bases left unmatched: 9. CDR1 WSHSY and CDR2 SAAADI come from the germline V gene. The CDR3 spans 17 residues. CDR3 in amino acids: CASSEENRGQKNTEAFF. The CDR3 DNA reads TGCGCCAGCAGTGAAGAAAACAGGGGGCAGAAGAACACTGAAGCTTTCTTT.

The genes are TRBV5-1 and TRBJ2-3; maybe TRBD2 (6 bases). Per germline, CDR1 SGHRS and CDR2 YFSETQ. The CDR3 is 13 residues long. V gave up 7 bases and J gave up 1 base, with 10 bases separating them. The CDR3 DNA sequence: TGCGCCAGCCTTAGCGGCCGCACAGATACGCAGTATTTT. This gives the protein CASLSGRTDTQYF.

The V and J genes are TRBV29-1 and TRBJ1-2, with 7 bases that match TRBD1. Germline V gene sequence: CDR1 SQVTM, CDR2 ANQGSEA. The CDR3 has 13 amino acids. The trim removed 6 bases at V and 4 bases at J, leaving 8 bases unmatched. The CDR3 sequence is CSVASGGLYGYTF. CDR3 sequence (DNA): TGCAGCGTAGCCTCAGGGGGTCTCTATGGCTACACCTTC.

V usage is TRBV9 and J usage is TRBJ2-7; D may be TRBD2 (6 bases). Germline V CDR1 and CDR2: SGDLS, YYNGEE. V gave up 4 bases and J gave up 3 bases, with 17 bases separating them. The CDR3 is made up of 15 amino acids. The CDR3 here is CASSRALEGGYEQYF. The CDR3 coding sequence is TGTGCCAGCAGCAGAGCTCTGGAGGGCGGCTACGAGCAGTACTTC.

This chain joins TRBV6-1 and TRBJ2-1, with no clear D. V dropped 2 bases and J dropped 5 bases, with 16 bases sitting between them. The CDR3 covers 16 residues. The germline V gene encodes CDR1 MNHNS and CDR2 SASEGT. Here the CDR3 reads CASSEWIFGGDNEQFF. The CDR3 region has the DNA TGTGCCAGCAGTGAATGGATTTTTGGCGGAGACAATGAGCAGTTCTTC.

This chain links TRBV4-2 with TRBJ2-1, with a tentative D call TRBD2 (6 bases). Germline lookup yields CDR1 LGHNA and CDR2 YNFKEQ. The CDR3 is 18 residues long. Trimming removed 3 bases from V and 2 bases from J, with 20 bases in between. The CDR3 loop reads CASSHPSSGGSPYNEQFF. The CDR3 DNA is TGTGCCAGCAGCCACCCCTCTAGTGGGGGGTCTCCCTACAATGAGCAGTTCTTC.

V gene TRBV3-1 (or the pseudogene TRBV3-2) combines with J gene TRBJ1-1; D gene ambiguous. The CDR3 spans 13 residues. The V end lost 0 bases, the J end lost 4 bases, and 6 bases lay between the germline ends. Looked up from germline, CDR1 is LGHDT and CDR2 is YNNKEL (reference sequence). CDR3 loop: CASSQDPRTEAFF. The DNA for the CDR3 is TGTGCCAGCAGCCAAGATCCTCGCACTGAAGCTTTCTTT.

This clone has only one observation. V and J are TRBV7-3 and TRBJ2-1; 8 bases match TRBD1. Germline trimming cut 1 base from V and 9 bases from J; bases unmatched to any gene: 11. Germline-derived CDR1 and CDR2 are SGHTA and FQGTGA. The CDR3 is 16 amino acids. The CDR3 region has the DNA TGTGCCAGCAGCTTAATAAACTCAGGGGGCGGACGTGAGCAGTTCTTC. Translating it yields CASSLINSGGGREQFF.

The chain links TRBV12-3 or TRBV12-4 to TRBJ1-5; no reliable D call. Trimming took off 6 bases at V and 9 bases at J, with 9 bases between the two ends. This CDR3 is built from 11 residues. CDR3: CASRREGPQHF. In DNA, the CDR3 is TGTGCCAGCAGGCGGGAGGGGCCCCAGCATTTT.

The V call is TRBV27, the J call TRBJ1-6; D perhaps matches TRBD1 (5 bases). The CDR3 covers 14 residues. V dropped 7 bases and J dropped 8 bases, with 15 bases sitting between them. Germline lookup yields CDR1 MNHEY and CDR2 SMNVEV (reference sequence). DNA for the CDR3: TGTGCCAGCACGAGAACGGGGGTAGATTCACCCCTCCACTTT. Protein: CASTRTGVDSPLHF.